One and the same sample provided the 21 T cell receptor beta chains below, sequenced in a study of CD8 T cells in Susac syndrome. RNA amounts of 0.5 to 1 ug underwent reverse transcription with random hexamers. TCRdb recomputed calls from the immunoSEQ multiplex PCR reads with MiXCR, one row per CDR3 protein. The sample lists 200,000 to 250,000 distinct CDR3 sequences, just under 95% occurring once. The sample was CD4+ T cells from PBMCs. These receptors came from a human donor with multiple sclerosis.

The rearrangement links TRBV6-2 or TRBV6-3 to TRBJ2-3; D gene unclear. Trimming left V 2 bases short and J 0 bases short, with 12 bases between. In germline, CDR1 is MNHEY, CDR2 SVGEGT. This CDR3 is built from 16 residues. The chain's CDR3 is CASSYTWRTSTDTQYF. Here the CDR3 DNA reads TGTGCCAGCAGTTACACTTGGAGAACTAGCACAGATACGCAGTATTTT.

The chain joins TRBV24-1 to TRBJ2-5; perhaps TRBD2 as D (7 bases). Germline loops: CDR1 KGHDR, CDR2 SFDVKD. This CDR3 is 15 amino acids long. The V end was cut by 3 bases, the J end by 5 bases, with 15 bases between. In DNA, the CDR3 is TGTGCCACCAGTGATGTCCGCGGGGGCGCGGAGACCCAGTACTTC. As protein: CATSDVRGGAETQYF.

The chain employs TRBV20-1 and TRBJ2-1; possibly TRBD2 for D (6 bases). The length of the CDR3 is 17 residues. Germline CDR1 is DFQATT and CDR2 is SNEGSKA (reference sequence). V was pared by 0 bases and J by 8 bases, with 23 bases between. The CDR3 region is CSARDPWAGRAGDEQFF. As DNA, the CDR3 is TGCAGTGCTAGAGATCCGTGGGCGGGAAGGGCTGGTGATGAGCAGTTCTTC.

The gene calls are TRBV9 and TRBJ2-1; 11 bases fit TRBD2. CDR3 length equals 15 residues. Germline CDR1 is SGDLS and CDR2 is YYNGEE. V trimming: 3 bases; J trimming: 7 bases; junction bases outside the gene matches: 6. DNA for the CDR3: TGTGCCAGCAGCGGTCTAGCGGGGGGCGGGAATGAGCAGTTCTTC. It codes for CASSGLAGGGNEQFF.

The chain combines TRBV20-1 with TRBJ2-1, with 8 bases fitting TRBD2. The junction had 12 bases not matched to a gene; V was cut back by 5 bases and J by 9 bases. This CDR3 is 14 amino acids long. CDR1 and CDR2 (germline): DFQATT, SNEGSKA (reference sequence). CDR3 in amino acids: CSAFPGLVAVEQFF. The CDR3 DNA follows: TGCAGTGCTTTCCCGGGACTAGTCGCGGTTGAGCAGTTCTTC.

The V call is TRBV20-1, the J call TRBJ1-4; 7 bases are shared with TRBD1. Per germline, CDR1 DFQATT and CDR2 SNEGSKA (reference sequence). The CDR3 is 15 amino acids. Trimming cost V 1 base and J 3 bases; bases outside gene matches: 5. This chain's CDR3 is CSARARDRSNEKLFF. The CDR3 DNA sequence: TGCAGTGCTAGAGCCCGGGACAGATCTAATGAAAAACTGTTTTTT.

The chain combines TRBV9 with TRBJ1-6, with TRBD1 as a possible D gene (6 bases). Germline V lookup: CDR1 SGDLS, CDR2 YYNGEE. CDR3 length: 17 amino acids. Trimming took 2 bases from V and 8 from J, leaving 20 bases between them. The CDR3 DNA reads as TGTGCCAGCAGCGTCCCCGGCAGGGGTAGGTATGATTCACCCCTCCACTTT. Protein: CASSVPGRGRYDSPLHF.

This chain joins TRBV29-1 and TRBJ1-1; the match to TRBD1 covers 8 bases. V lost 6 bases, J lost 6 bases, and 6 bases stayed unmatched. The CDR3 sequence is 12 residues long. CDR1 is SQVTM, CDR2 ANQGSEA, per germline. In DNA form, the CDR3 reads TGCAGCGTCCGACAGGGGAGGGCTGAAGCTTTCTTT. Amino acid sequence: CSVRQGRAEAFF.

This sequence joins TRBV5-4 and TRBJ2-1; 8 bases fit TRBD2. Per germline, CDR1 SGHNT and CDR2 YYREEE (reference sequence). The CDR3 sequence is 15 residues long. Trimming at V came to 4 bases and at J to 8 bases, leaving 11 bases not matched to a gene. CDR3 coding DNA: TGTGCCAGCAGCGGACTAGCAAAGGGGTCCCATGAGCAGTTCTTC. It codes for CASSGLAKGSHEQFF.

CDR3 sequence (DNA): TGCAGTGCCTCTCCTGGCGGACCCACAGATACGCAGTATTTT. This gives the protein CSASPGGPTDTQYF. The V and J genes are TRBV20-1 and TRBJ2-3; no clear D. The V end was cut by 6 bases, the J end by 2 bases, with 15 bases between. The CDR3 consists of 14 residues. Per the germline V gene, CDR1 is DFQATT and CDR2 is SNEGSKA (reference sequence).

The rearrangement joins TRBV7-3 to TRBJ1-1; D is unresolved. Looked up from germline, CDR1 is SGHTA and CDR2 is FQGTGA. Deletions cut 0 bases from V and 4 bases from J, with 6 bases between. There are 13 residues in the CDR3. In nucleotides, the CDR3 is TGTGCCAGCAGCTTAACGGTACGCACTGAAGCTTTCTTT. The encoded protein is CASSLTVRTEAFF.

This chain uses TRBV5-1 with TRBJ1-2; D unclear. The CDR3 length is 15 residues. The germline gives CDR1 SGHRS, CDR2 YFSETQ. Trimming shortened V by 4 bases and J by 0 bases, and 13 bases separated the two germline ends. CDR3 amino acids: CASSVSGETNYGYTF. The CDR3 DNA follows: TGCGCCAGCAGCGTATCCGGGGAGACTAACTATGGCTACACCTTC. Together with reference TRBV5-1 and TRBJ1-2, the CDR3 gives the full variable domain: KAGVTQTPRYLIKTRGQQVTLSCSPISGHRSVSWYQQTPGQGLQFLFEYFSETQRNKGNFPGRFSGRQFSNSRSEMNVSTLELGDSALYLCASSVSGETNYGYTFGSGTRLTVV.

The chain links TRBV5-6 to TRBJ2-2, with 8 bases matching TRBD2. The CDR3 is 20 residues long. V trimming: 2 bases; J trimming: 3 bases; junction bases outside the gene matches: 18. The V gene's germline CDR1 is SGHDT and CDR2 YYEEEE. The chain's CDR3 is CASSFGPSSGPMVYTGELFF. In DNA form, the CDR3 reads TGTGCCAGCAGCTTTGGACCCTCTAGCGGGCCCATGGTCTACACCGGGGAGCTGTTTTTT.

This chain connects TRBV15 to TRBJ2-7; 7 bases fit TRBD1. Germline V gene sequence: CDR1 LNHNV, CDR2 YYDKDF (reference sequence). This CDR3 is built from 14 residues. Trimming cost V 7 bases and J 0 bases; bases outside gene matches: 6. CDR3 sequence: CATKEGDSSYEQYF. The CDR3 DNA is TGTGCCACCAAGGAAGGGGACAGCTCCTACGAGCAGTACTTC.

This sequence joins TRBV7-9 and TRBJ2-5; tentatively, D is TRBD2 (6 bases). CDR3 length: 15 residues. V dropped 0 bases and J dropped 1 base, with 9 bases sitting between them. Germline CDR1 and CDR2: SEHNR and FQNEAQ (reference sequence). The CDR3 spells CASSLAPGSQETQYF. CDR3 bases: TGTGCCAGCAGCTTAGCTCCCGGGAGCCAAGAGACCCAGTACTTC. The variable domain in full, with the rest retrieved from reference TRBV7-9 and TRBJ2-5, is DTGVSQNPRHKITKRGQNVTFRCDPISEHNRLYWYRQTLGQGPEFLTYFQNEAQLEKSRLLSDRFSAERPKGSFSTLEIQRTEQGDSAMYLCASSLAPGSQETQYFGPGTRLLVL.

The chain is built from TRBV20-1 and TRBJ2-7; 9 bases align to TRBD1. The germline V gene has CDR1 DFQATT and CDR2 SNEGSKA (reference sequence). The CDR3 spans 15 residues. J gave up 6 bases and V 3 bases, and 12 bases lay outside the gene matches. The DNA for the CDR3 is TGCAGTGCTAGCCTCTCACAGGGGGCGCCTGTCGAGCAGTACTTC. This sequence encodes CSASLSQGAPVEQYF.

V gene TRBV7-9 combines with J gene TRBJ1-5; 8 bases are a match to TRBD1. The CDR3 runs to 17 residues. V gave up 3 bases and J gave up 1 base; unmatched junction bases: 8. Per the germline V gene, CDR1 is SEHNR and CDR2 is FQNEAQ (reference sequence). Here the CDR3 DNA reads TGTGCCAGCAGCTTGATGACAGGGGCCGGAAGCAATCAGCCCCAGCATTTT. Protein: CASSLMTGAGSNQPQHF.

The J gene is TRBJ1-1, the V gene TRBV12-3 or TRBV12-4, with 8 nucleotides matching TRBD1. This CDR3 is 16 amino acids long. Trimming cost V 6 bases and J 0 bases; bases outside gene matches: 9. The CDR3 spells CASRPYRGDMNTEAFF. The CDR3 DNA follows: TGTGCCAGCAGACCTTACAGGGGGGACATGAACACTGAAGCTTTCTTT.

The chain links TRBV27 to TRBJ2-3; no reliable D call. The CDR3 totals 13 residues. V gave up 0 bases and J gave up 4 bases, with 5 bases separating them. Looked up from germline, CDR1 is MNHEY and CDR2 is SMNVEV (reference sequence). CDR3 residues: CASSLSRSDTQYF. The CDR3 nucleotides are TGTGCCAGCAGTTTATCGCGGTCAGATACGCAGTATTTT.

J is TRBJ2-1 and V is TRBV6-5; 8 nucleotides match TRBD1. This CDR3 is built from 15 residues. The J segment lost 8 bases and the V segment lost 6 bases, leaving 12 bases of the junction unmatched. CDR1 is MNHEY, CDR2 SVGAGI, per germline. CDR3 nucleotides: TGTGCCAGCAGGAAGGGACAGGCTACGAAGGATGAGCAGTTCTTC. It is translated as CASRKGQATKDEQFF.

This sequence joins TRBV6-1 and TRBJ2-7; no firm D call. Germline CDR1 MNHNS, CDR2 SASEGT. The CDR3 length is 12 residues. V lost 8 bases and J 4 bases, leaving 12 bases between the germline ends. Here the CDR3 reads CASSRDGYEQYV. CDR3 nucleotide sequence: TGTGCCAGCTCCCGTGACGGGTACGAGCAGTACGTC.